The clone carrying this TCR beta chain was seen only a few times. This CDR3 contains 14 residues. Germline CDR1 reads MDHEN; CDR2 reads SYDVKM. V trimming: 11 bases; J trimming: 6 bases; junction bases outside the gene matches: 9. Using its own MiXCR run on the RACE reads, TCRdb lists one record per CDR3 protein. The data contain some 51,000 distinct CDR3 sequences, roughly a tenth of them singletons. This entry comes from a study of human T cells and chemical hapten exposure. Time point given: pre-sensitization, week 0. Stated treatment: therapeutic diphenylcyclopropenone sensitization with weekly scalp DPC.

This chain joins TRBV28 and TRBJ2-2; 10 nucleotides match TRBD1. Sequencing was performed on whole blood, taken in connection with sensitization to the hapten diphenylcyclopropenone (DPC). The source of this sequence is a woman aged 40 to 55 with alopecia areata. Some clones in this sample may be carry-over from other donors' samples. CDR3 residues: CAARGQGESGELFF. The CDR3 bases are TGTGCCGCCCGTGGACAGGGGGAATCCGGGGAGCTGTTTTTT.